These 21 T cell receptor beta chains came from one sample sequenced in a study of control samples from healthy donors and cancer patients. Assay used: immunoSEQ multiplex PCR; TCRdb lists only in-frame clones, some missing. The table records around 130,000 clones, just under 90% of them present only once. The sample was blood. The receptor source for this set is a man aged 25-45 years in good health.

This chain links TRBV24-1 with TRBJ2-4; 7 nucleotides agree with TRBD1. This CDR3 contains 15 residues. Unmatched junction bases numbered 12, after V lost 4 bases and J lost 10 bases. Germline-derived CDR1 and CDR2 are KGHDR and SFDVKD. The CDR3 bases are TGTGCCACCAGTGAACGAAGACAGGGTGCAGAAATTCAGTACTTC. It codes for CATSERRQGAEIQYF.

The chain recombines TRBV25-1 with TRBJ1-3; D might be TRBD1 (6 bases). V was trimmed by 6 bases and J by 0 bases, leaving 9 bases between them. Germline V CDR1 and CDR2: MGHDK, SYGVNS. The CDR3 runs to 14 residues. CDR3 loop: CASSLDSSGNTIYF. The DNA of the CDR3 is TGTGCCAGCAGCTTGGACAGCTCTGGAAACACCATATATTTT.

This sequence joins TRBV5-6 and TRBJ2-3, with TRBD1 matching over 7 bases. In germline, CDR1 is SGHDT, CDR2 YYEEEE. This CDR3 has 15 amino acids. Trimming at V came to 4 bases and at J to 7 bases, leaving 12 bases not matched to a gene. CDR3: CASSRQTGPGHTQYF. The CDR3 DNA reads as TGTGCCAGCAGCCGGCAGACAGGGCCGGGCCATACGCAGTATTTT.

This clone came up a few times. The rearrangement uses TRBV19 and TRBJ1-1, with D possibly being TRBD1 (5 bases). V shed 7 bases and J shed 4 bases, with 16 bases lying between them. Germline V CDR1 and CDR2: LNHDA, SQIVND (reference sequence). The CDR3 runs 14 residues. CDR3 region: CASTPSGAFTEAFF. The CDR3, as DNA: TGTGCCAGTACCCCCTCCGGGGCTTTCACTGAAGCTTTCTTT.

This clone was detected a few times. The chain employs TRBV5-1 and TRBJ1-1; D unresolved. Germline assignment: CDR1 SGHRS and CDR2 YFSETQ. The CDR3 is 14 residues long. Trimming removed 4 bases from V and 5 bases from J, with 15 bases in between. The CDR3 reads CASSGGLLRTEAFF. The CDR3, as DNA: TGCGCCAGCAGCGGAGGGTTATTAAGGACTGAAGCTTTCTTT.

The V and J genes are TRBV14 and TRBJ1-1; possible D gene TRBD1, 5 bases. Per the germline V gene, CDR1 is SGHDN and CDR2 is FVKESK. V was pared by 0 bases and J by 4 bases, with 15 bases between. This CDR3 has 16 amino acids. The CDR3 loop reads CASSQDGLYRSTEAFF. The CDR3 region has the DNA TGTGCCAGCAGCCAAGATGGGTTATACAGGAGCACTGAAGCTTTCTTT. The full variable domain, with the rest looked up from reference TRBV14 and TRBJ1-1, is EAGVTQFPSHSVIEKGQTVTLRCDPISGHDNLYWYRRVMGKEIKFLLHFVKESKQDESGMPNNRFLAERTGGTYSTLKVQPAELEDSGVYFCASSQDGLYRSTEAFFGQGTRLTVV.

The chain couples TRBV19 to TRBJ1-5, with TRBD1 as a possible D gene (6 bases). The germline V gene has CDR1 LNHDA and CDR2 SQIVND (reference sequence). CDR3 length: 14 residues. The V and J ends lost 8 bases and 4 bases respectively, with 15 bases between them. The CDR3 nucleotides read TGTGCCAGTGGACAGCAGGATGTAAATCAGCCCCAGCATTTT. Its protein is CASGQQDVNQPQHF. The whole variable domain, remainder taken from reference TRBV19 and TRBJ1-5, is DGGITQSPKYLFRKEGQNVTLSCEQNLNHDAMYWYRQDPGQGLRLIYYSQIVNDFQKGDIAEGYSVSREKKESFPLTVTSAQKNPTAFYLCASGQQDVNQPQHFGDGTRLSIL.

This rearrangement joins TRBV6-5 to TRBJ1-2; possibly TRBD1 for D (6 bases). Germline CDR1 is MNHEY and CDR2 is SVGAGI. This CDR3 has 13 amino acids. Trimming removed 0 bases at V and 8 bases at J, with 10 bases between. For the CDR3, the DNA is TGTGCCAGCAGTTACTCGACAGGAAGGGGCTACACCTTC. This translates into CASSYSTGRGYTF.

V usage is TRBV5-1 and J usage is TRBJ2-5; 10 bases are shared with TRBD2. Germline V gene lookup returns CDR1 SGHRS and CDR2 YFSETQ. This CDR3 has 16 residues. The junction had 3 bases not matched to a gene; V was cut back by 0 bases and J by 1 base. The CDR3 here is CASSLGLAGAQETQYF. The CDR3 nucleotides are TGCGCCAGCAGCTTGGGGCTAGCGGGGGCCCAAGAGACCCAGTACTTC.

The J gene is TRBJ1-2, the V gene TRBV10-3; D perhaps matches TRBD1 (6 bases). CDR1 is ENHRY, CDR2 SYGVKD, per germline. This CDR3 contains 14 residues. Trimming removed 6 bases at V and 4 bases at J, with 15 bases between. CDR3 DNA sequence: TGTGCCATCAGCGGTATAGGGGGGACCTATGGCTACACCTTC. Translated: CAISGIGGTYGYTF.

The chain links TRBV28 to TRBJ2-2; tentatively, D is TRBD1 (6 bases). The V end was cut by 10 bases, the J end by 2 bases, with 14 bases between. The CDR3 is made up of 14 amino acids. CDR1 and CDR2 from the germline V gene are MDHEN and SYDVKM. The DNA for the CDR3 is TGTGCCACCGGACAGCCACAAAACACCGGGGAGCTGTTTTTT. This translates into CATGQPQNTGELFF.

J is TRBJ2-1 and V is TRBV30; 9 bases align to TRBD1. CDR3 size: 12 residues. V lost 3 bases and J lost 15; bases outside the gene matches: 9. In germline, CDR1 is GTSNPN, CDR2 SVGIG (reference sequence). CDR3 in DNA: TGTGCCTGGAGAGGGTCCGGGACAGGGCTGTTCTTC. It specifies CAWRGSGTGLFF.

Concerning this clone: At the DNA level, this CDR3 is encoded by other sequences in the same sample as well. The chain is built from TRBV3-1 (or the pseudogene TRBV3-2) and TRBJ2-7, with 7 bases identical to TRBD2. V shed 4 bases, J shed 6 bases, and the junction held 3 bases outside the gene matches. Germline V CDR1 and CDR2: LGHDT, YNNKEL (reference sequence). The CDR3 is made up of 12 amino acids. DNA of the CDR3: TGTGCCAGCAGCCTCGGGGGGTCCGAGCAGTACGTC. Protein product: CASSLGGSEQYV.

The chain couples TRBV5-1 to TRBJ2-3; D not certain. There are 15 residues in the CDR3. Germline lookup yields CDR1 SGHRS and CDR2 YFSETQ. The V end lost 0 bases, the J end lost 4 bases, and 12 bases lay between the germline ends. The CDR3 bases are TGCGCCAGCAGCTTGGCCGCGGTTCCGGCAGATACGCAGTATTTT. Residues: CASSLAAVPADTQYF. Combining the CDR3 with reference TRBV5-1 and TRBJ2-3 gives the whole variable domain KAGVTQTPRYLIKTRGQQVTLSCSPISGHRSVSWYQQTPGQGLQFLFEYFSETQRNKGNFPGRFSGRQFSNSRSEMNVSTLELGDSALYLCASSLAAVPADTQYFGPGTRLTVL.

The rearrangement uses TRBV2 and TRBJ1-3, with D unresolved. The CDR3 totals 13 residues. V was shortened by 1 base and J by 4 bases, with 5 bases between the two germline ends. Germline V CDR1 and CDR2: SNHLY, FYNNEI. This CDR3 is CASSEDGGNTIYF. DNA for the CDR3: TGTGCCAGCAGTGAAGACGGCGGAAACACCATATATTTT.

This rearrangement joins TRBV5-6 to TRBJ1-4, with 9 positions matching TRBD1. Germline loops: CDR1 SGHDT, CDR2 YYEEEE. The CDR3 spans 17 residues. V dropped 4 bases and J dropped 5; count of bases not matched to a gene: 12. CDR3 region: CASSISQGAFFNEKLFF. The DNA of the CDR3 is TGTGCCAGCAGCATCTCACAGGGGGCGTTCTTCAATGAAAAACTGTTTTTT.

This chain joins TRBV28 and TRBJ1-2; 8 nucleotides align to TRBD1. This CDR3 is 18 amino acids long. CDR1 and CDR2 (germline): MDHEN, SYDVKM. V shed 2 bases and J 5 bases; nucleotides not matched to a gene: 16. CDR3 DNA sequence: TGTGCCAGCAGTTTAGTCCCCTCTTACAGGGGGAGTCGATATGGCTACACCTTC. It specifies CASSLVPSYRGSRYGYTF.

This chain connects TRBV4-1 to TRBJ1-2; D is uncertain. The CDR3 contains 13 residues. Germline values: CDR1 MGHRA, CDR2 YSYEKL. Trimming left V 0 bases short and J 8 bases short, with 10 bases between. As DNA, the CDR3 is TGCGCCAGCAGCCAAGATCGATTAGAGGGCTACACCTTC. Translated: CASSQDRLEGYTF.

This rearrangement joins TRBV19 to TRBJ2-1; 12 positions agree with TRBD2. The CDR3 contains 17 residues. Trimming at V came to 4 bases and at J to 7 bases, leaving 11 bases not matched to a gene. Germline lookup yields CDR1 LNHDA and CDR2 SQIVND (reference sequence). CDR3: CASSTRTSGVVVNEQFF. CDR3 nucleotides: TGTGCCAGTAGTACCCGGACTAGCGGGGTGGTTGTTAATGAGCAGTTCTTC.

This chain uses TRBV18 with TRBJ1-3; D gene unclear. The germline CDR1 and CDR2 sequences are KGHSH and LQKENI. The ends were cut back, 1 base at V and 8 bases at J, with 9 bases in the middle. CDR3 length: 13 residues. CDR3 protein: CASSPLEKDTIYF. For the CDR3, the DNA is TGTGCCAGCTCACCACTAGAGAAGGACACCATATATTTT.

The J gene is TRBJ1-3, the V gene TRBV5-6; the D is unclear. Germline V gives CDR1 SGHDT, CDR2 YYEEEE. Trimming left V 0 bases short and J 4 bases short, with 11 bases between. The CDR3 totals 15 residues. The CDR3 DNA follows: TGTGCCAGCAGCTTGGCCTGGGGTGGCGGAAACACCATATATTTT. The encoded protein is CASSLAWGGGNTIYF.